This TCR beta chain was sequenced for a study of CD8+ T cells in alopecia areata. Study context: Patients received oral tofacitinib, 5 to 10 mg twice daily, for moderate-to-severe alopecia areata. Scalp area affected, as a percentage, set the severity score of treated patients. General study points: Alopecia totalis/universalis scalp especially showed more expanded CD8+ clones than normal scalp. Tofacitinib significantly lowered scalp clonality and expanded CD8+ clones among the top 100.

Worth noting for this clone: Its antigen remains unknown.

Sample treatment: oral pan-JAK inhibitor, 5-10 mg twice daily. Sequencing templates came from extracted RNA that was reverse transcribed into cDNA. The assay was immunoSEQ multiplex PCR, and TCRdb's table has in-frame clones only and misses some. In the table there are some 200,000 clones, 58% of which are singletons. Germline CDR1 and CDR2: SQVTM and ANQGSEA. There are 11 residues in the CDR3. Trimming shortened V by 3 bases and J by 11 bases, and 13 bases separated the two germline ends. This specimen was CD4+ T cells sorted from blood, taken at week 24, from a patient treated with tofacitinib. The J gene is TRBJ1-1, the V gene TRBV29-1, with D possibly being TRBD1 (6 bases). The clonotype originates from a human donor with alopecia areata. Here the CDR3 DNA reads TGCAGCGTTGACAGCACAGGGAGGGCTTTCTTT. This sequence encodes CSVDSTGRAFF. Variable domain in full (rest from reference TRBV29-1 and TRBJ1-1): SAVISQKPSRDICQRGTSLTIQCQVDSQVTMMFWYRQQPGQSLTLIATANQGSEATYESGFVIDKFPISRPNLTFSTLTVSNMSPEDSSIYLCSVDSTGRAFFGQGTRLTVV.